This T cell receptor (beta chain) was profiled in a study of T cells in narcolepsy. In the study overall: Donors had narcolepsy type 1 or type 2, or were healthy controls. Study-wide points: Autoreactive clone sequences were missing from some blood memory CD4+ repertoires. Blood of same and different patients, but not healthy controls, reportedly held recurring autoreactive clonotypes.

Using immunoSEQ multiplex PCR, the repertoire was profiled, and TCRdb retains in-frame clones only, with some absent. This table holds roughly 25,000 clones, around two thirds found once. Of note for this clone: Its antigen is not known. Other DNA variants within this sample encode the same CDR3.

This TCR was recovered from a human donor in good health. Sequenced: memory (CD45RA-) CD4+ T cells from blood.

Here the CDR3 reads CASSVGVGTSGRINEQFF. For the CDR3, the DNA is TGTGCCAGCAGCGTGGGGGTGGGGACTAGTGGCCGTATCAATGAGCAGTTCTTC. The V gene is TRBV9, the J gene TRBJ2-1; 8 nucleotides agree with TRBD2. This CDR3 comprises 18 residues. Germline CDR1 SGDLS, CDR2 YYNGEE. J lost 6 bases, V lost 2 bases, and 16 bases had no gene match.